The sequence of this T cell receptor (beta chain) was determined in a study of beta chain features in type 1 diabetes. The CDR3 totals 15 residues. V lost 3 bases to trimming and J lost 0 bases, with 8 bases between them. Per germline, CDR1 SGHDN and CDR2 FVKESK. The sequenced template was cDNA made from the entire isolated RNA. Average reads for naive, central memory and regulatory T cell samples were roughly 3.4 million. Only in-frame clones appear in the TCRdb table, and some are missing; sequencing was by immunoSEQ multiplex PCR. The sample includes 240,000 or so clones, about 25% seen only once; the top ten take 4%.

Sequenced: central memory CD4+ T cells from blood. The V and J genes are TRBV14 and TRBJ2-2; unclear D gene. The sequence derives from a man in his thirties or forties in good health. The CDR3 protein is CASSQRVSNTGELFF. The CDR3 DNA follows: TGTGCCAGCAGCCAGCGAGTTTCGAACACCGGGGAGCTGTTTTTT.